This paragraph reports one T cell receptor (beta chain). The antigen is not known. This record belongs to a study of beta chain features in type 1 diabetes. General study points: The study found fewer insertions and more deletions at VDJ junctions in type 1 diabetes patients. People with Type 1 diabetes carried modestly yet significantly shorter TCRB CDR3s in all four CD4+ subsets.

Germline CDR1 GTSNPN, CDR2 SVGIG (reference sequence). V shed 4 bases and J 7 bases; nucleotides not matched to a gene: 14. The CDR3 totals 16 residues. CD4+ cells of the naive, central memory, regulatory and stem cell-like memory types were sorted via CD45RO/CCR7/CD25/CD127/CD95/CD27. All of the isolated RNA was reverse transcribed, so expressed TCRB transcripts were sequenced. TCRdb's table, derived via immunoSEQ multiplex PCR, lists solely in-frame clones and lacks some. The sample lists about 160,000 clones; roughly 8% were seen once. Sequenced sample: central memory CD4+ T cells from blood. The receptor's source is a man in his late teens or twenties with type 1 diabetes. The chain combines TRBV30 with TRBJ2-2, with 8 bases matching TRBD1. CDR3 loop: CAWKAGTGIMYGELFF. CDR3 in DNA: TGTGCCTGGAAGGCGGGGACAGGAATCATGTACGGGGAGCTGTTTTTT.